This T cell receptor beta chain was retrieved from a study of blood T cells in healthy people across ages (dated by TCRdb to the mid-2010s). With regard to the full study: In model experiments, template switching captured about one uniquely barcoded TCR beta cDNA molecule for every two T cells. Age-related changes in TCR beta repertoire diversity were measured in the study by deep sequencing normalized with unique cDNA molecular identifiers. Four age groups were formed from the donors: young (average 16 years), middle-aged (approximately 42), aged (62) and long-lived (approximately 78). Two additional independent replicas of 1 million unique cDNA reads from the same blood draw were analyzed for two donors (one aged 18 to 30 and one aged 80 or older). On the study overall, not on this receptor specifically: Compared with the aged group, the long-lived group had more naive CD4+ T cells, fewer expanded clones and increased TCR diversity, suggesting age selection. Estimates of total diversity based on one million sequenced T cells were regarded as lower bounds and as underestimates. Because the CMV infection status of the donors was unknown, age-related changes in expanded clonotypes may potentially have been confounded. Observed TCR beta diversity correlated strongly with the percentage of naive T cells measured by flow cytometry. Observed TCR beta diversity per million T cells fell roughly linearly with age, and a significant reduction was already apparent by age roughly 41. Because profiling used bulk unsorted PBMCs, naive and antigen-experienced compartments could not be compared conclusively.

The library was built by means of 5' RACE. The instrument was an Illumina HiSeq 2500. A second about 7 to 12 cycle PCR used a sample-barcoded 5' primer and a J-beta primer mix. Each TCR beta cDNA molecule received a unique molecular identifier from a template-switch 5' adaptor carrying 12 random nucleotides. At least 2.5 million CDR3-containing paired-end reads were obtained from each sample. The Mint cDNA synthesis kit, primed by a TRBC-specific oligonucleotide, was used to synthesize first-strand cDNA from all RNA. After uracil-DNA glycosylase treatment, a first 18-cycle PCR used universal primers M1SS and BC2_uni_R on all cDNA. The authors' analysis ran thus. Normalization of each sample was performed by random selection of 1 million high-quality reads, each carrying a distinct molecular identifier. Reads with shared molecular identifiers were discarded instead of being binned into consensus sequences. MiTCR, set to a Q25 quality threshold and the strictest error-elimination algorithm, was used for CDR3 identification, clonotype clustering and error correction. A nonparametric unseen species model with Euler transformation was used to estimate lower-bound total TCR beta diversity. Using fastp trimming at Q25 and MiXCR clonotype assembly, TCRdb reanalyzed the public sequencing data and kept in-frame beta chains. For every CDR3 protein sequence, its rows merge into one entry that carries the most common genes and DNA. It is TCRdb's table, rather than the study itself, that gives the V and J calls and clone size. The table for this sample lists 500,000 to 550,000 distinct CDR3 sequences; about 25% of them were counted only once. In total, the top ten clones hold 8.7% of the sample.

Donors were under 40 systemically healthy Caucasian individuals from Russia aged 6 to 90 years. Roughly 10 milliliters of peripheral blood were collected from each donor into EDTA-treated Vacutainer tubes. Ficoll-Paque density-gradient centrifugation was used to isolate PBMCs, with at least 6.5 million per sample. Trizol reagent was used to extract total RNA from PBMCs, with at least 5.5 micrograms per sample. For every donor, an aliquot of PBMCs went through flow cytometry to measure the percentages of naive CD45RAhigh/CD27high T cells. From the cysteine through the phenylalanine, the CDR3 covers 17 amino acids. The entry retains the CDR3 DNA only, 51 bases that are in frame from base 1. Remarks on this clonotype: Its antigen is not yet known. No base qualities exist here, and no much larger clone lies one base off it.

The sample was also reused in another study, on T cells of mothers and their children. As described in the second report: Nine systemically healthy Caucasian individuals, comprising three mothers and their six children, were included as donors. cDNA synthesis consumed the entire amount of extracted RNA, loaded at 1.5 ug RNA in each 15 ul reaction. In the second PCR, the M1S primer added sample barcodes and 2-4 random nucleotides. Over 8 million TCR beta CDR3 reads came from each mother, compared with 3.3 million or so reads from each child. Thymic selection similarly shapes TCR recombination output in related and unrelated pairs, with minor effect from inherited differences. Normalized repertoire overlap was always found to be slightly, but never significantly, higher in related mother-child pairs than in unrelated mother-child pairs. With a sensitivity of about 100 clones per million clonotypes, no persistent microchimeric T cell clones were detected. The study used deep NGS to compare TCR beta repertoires of mothers and children, seeking features distinguishing related mother-child pairs from unrelated individuals. The mean age was roughly 40 +/- 4 years for the mothers and approximately 11 +/- 4 years for the children. After adapter ligation was performed with NEBNext reagents, the libraries were sequenced on an Illumina HiSeq 2000 with 100+100 nt paired-end reads. Mother and child libraries were prepared a month apart and sequenced in separate runs to prevent cross-contamination. For each donor, between about 500,000 and 2,100,000 distinct TCR beta clonotypes were identified. Naive TCR beta clonotypes were estimated from low-frequency clonotypes matched to each donor's FACS-determined naive share, without sorting.

This sequence originates from a boy between 5 and 17 years old in good health. The sample taken for sequencing was blood. The chain was built from TRBV21-1 and TRBJ2-5; TRBD2, the table's D call, lacks a check against the DNA. TRBV21-1 represents a pseudogene. The DNA is TGTGCCAGCAGCAAAGACAGTAGCGGGAGGGCCGGGGAGACCCAGTACTTC. It is translated as CASSKDSSGRAGETQYF.